This T cell receptor beta chain was captured in a study of T-cell reconstitution after alpha-beta-depleted transplantation in children. Study findings and constraints: T-cell counts and diversity at one year following transplant were attributed mainly to newly produced T cells.

The CDR3 covers 11 residues. The ends were cut back, 3 bases at V and 3 bases at J, with 2 bases in the middle. The authors prepared the TCRbeta library with unique molecular identifiers. Each CDR3 protein is one row after TCRdb ran MiXCR on the PCR reads. This sample yields about 98,000 distinct CDR3 sequences, of which around 22% are seen a single time; 20% to 25% belongs to the top ten. For this clonotype: No antigen is known for it.

The source was PBMCs, collected before TCRalphabeta/CD19-depleted stem cell transplant. The J gene is TRBJ1-1, the V gene TRBV12-3 or TRBV12-4; D unclear. The clonotype originates from a boy between 2 and 15 years old with acute lymphoblastic leukemia, due to receive a stem cell transplant. The CDR3 region has the DNA TGTGCCAGCAGTTTCGACACTGAAGCTTTCTTT. It codes for CASSFDTEAFF.